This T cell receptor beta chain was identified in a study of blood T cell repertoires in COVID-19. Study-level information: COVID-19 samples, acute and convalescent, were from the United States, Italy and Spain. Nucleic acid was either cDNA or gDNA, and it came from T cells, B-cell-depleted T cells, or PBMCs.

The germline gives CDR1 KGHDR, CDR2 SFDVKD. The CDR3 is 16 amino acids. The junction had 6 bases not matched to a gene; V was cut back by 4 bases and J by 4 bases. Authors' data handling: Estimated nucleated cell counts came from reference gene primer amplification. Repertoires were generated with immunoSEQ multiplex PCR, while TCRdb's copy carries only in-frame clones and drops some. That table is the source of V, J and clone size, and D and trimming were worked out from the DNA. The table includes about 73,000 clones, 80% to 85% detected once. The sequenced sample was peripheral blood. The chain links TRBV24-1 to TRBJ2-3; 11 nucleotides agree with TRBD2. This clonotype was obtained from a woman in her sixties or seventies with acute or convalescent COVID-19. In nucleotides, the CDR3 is TGTGCCACCAGTGAGCGTCTAGCGGGGGGTCCAGATACGCAGTATTTT. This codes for CATSERLAGGPDTQYF.